These T cell receptor beta chains were read from a single sample in a study of blood T cell repertoires in COVID-19. The repertoire was sequenced with immunoSEQ multiplex PCR; TCRdb's copy has only in-frame clones and lacks some. The sample includes more than 200,000 clones, approximately 86% of them seen just once. Sequencing was done on a sample of peripheral blood. Every receptor here comes from a man aged 25 to 40 with active or convalescent COVID-19. Each CDR3 is given with its conserved first and last residue. D genes are given only for firm matches. Some rows mark clone size as missing; the rest say once, few, many or name a class of expanded clone.

v_call,d_call,j_call,clone_size,cdr3_aa,cdr3_nt
TRBV2,.,TRBJ2-5,.,CASSHDSRETQYF,TGTGCCAGCAGCCATGACAGTCGAGAGACCCAGTACTTC
TRBV19,TRBD1,TRBJ1-2,.,CAGRQGNYGYTF,TGTGCCGGCCGACAGGGGAACTATGGCTACACCTTC
TRBV6-5,TRBD1,TRBJ1-1,.,CASSSTGINTEAFF,TGTGCCAGCAGTTCGACAGGGATCAACACTGAAGCTTTCTTT
TRBV5-1,TRBD1,TRBJ1-1,.,CASSFGFRGEAVTEAFF,TGCGCCAGCAGCTTCGGGTTCAGGGGGGAAGCGGTCACTGAAGCTTTCTTT
TRBV20-1,TRBD2,TRBJ2-3,.,CSASSGGYTDTQYF,TGCAGTGCTAGTTCGGGGGGATACACAGATACGCAGTATTTT
TRBV2,.,TRBJ1-1,many,CASTFAASGTEAFF,TGTGCCAGCACATTTGCGGCTTCGGGCACTGAAGCTTTCTTT
TRBV7-9,.,TRBJ1-1,once,CASSLVSEQSAAFF,TGTGCCAGCAGCTTAGTCTCTGAACAGTCAGCAGCTTTCTTT
TRBV27,.,TRBJ2-7,.,CASGAGSSYEQYF,TGTGCCAGTGGGGCGGGATCTTCCTACGAGCAGTACTTC
TRBV9,.,TRBJ2-7,.,CASSVAATMSYEQYF,TGTGCCAGCAGCGTAGCCGCCACTATGAGCTACGAGCAGTACTTC
TRBV27,TRBD1,TRBJ1-2,once,CASSLYAGTGLYGYTF,TGTGCCAGCAGTTTATACGCCGGGACAGGGCTCTATGGCTACACCTTC
TRBV5-5,.,TRBJ2-5,once,CASSWGQNQETQYF,TGTGCCAGCAGCTGGGGACAAAACCAAGAGACCCAGTACTTC
TRBV4-3,TRBD1,TRBJ1-2,.,CASSQDGTGGSNYGYTF,TGCGCCAGCAGCCAAGACGGGACAGGGGGCTCTAACTATGGCTACACCTTC
TRBV6-4,TRBD2,TRBJ2-3,.,CASSELAGSDTQYF,TGTGCCAGCAGTGAACTAGCGGGGTCAGATACGCAGTATTTT
TRBV6-2/TRBV6-3,.,TRBJ2-2,once,CASSYSFVGELFF,TGTGCCAGCAGTTACTCTTTCGTCGGGGAGCTGTTTTTT
TRBV5-1,TRBD2,TRBJ2-5,.,CASMRMGRGGDETQYF,TGCGCCAGCATGAGGATGGGGCGGGGGGGCGACGAGACCCAGTACTTC
TRBV11-2,.,TRBJ2-7,.,CASSLAQDYEQYF,TGTGCCAGCAGCTTAGCCCAGGACTACGAGCAGTACTTC
TRBV7-9,.,TRBJ1-1,.,CASSFGLGANTEAFF,TGTGCCAGCAGCTTCGGATTGGGCGCCAACACTGAAGCTTTCTTT
TRBV12-3/TRBV12-4,TRBD1,TRBJ1-2,.,CASSRTGNYGYTF,TGTGCCAGCAGTCGGACAGGGAACTATGGCTACACCTTC
TRBV21-1,.,TRBJ1-2,few,CASSGGTGGATSYGYTF,TGTGCCAGCAGCGGGGGGACAGGGGGCGCGACCAGCTATGGCTACACCTTC
TRBV19,.,TRBJ1-5,once,CASSIERGRANQPQHF,TGTGCCAGTAGTATAGAACGGGGGAGGGCAAATCAGCCCCAGCATTTT
TRBV7-9,TRBD1,TRBJ2-5,.,CASSRGQGFSASPRETQYF,TGTGCCAGCAGCCGGGGACAGGGGTTCTCCGCTAGCCCCAGAGAGACCCAGTACTTC
TRBV9,TRBD2,TRBJ2-2,.,CASSGSGANTGELFF,TGTGCCAGCAGCGGTAGCGGGGCGAACACCGGGGAGCTGTTTTTT
TRBV4-1,TRBD1,TRBJ1-1,.,CASRRTGGAEAFF,TGCGCCAGCAGACGCACAGGGGGGGCTGAAGCTTTCTTT
TRBV6-5,.,TRBJ1-1,.,CASSTGYTEAFF,TGTGCCAGCAGTACAGGGTACACTGAAGCTTTCTTT
TRBV5-1,.,TRBJ2-7,.,CASSLRSSYEQYF,TGCGCCAGCAGTCTGAGGAGCTCCTACGAGCAGTACTTC
TRBV30,TRBD1,TRBJ2-5,.,CAWISKKGARETQYF,TGTGCCTGGATTAGTAAAAAGGGGGCGAGGGAGACCCAGTACTTC
TRBV19,.,TRBJ2-7,.,CASSAGQTDEYSYEQYF,TGTGCCAGTAGTGCGGGACAGACCGACGAATATTCCTACGAGCAGTACTTC
TRBV29-1,TRBD1,TRBJ1-1,once,CSAGQGTEAFF,TGCAGCGCAGGACAGGGGACTGAAGCTTTCTTT
TRBV2,.,TRBJ2-3,.,CASSPGDGSTDTQYF,TGTGCCAGCAGCCCGGGGGACGGTAGCACAGATACGCAGTATTTT
TRBV5-5,.,TRBJ1-1,.,CASSFESSTEAFF,TGTGCCAGCAGCTTTGAATCGAGCACTGAAGCTTTCTTT
TRBV6-1,.,TRBJ1-5,.,CASSEGHYSNQPQHF,TGTGCCAGCAGTGAGGGACATTATAGCAATCAGCCCCAGCATTTT
TRBV6-5,.,TRBJ1-6,.,CASSRGGAGSPLHF,TGTGCCAGCAGTAGAGGGGGAGCTGGTTCACCCCTCCACTTT
TRBV29-1,.,TRBJ2-1,.,CSVELGSYNEQFF,TGCAGCGTTGAACTAGGCTCTTACAATGAGCAGTTCTTC
TRBV5-1,.,TRBJ1-5,.,CASSLGPDNQPQHF,TGCGCCAGCAGCTTGGGCCCAGACAATCAGCCCCAGCATTTT
TRBV7-8,TRBD1,TRBJ1-2,.,CASSSLEDRASNYGYTF,TGTGCCAGCAGCTCGTTAGAAGACAGGGCTTCCAACTATGGCTACACCTTC
TRBV19,TRBD2,TRBJ2-3,.,CASKASGPSTDTQYF,TGTGCCAGTAAAGCTAGCGGGCCCAGCACAGATACGCAGTATTTT
TRBV4-1,TRBD2,TRBJ2-1,.,CASSQVVAGGLNEQFF,TGCGCCAGCAGCCAAGTCGTAGCGGGGGGGCTCAATGAGCAGTTCTTC
TRBV14,.,TRBJ2-5,few,CASSHGGQETQYF,TGTGCCAGCAGCCACGGGGGCCAAGAGACCCAGTACTTC
TRBV7-2,TRBD2,TRBJ2-5,.,CASSKTTGTIQETQYF,TGTGCCAGCAGTAAAACGACCGGGACTATCCAAGAGACCCAGTACTTC
TRBV5-6,TRBD1,TRBJ1-5,.,CASSMGTGDNQPQHF,TGTGCCAGCAGCATGGGGACAGGGGACAATCAGCCCCAGCATTTT
TRBV19,.,TRBJ1-6,.,CASSPLRGGDSPLHF,TGTGCCAGTAGTCCCTTACGGGGGGGCGATTCACCCCTCCACTTT
TRBV4-1,TRBD1,TRBJ1-6,.,CASSLLPGQGNSPLHF,TGCGCCAGCAGCCTTCTACCGGGACAGGGGAATTCACCCCTCCACTTT
TRBV12-3/TRBV12-4,.,TRBJ1-4,.,CASSLRGSHMFF,TGTGCCAGCAGTTTAAGAGGGTCTCACATGTTTTTT
TRBV7-2,TRBD2,TRBJ2-7,.,CASSFSGGAFRPYEQYF,TGTGCCAGCAGCTTTAGCGGGGGGGCCTTCCGCCCCTACGAGCAGTACTTC
TRBV5-1,.,TRBJ2-7,.,CASSLDRYEQYF,TGCGCCAGCAGCTTGGACAGATACGAGCAGTACTTC
TRBV7-9,.,TRBJ2-1,.,CASSIVDGHRNEQFF,TGTGCCAGCAGCATCGTCGATGGACATAGGAATGAGCAGTTCTTC
TRBV3-1/TRBV3-2,.,TRBJ1-4,.,CASSLTTGYTNEKLFF,TGTGCCAGCAGCCTAACGACGGGTTATACTAATGAAAAACTGTTTTTT
TRBV11-1,.,TRBJ2-7,once,CASSLSLGGPTYEQYF,TGTGCCAGCAGCTTATCCCTGGGGGGACCAACCTACGAGCAGTACTTC
TRBV3-1/TRBV3-2,.,TRBJ2-3,once,CASSQVERLSTDTQYF,TGTGCCAGCAGCCAAGTTGAGCGCCTGAGCACAGATACGCAGTATTTT
TRBV10-1,TRBD2,TRBJ2-1,.,CASSEASGGDDEQFF,TGCGCCAGCAGTGAGGCTAGCGGGGGTGACGATGAGCAGTTCTTC